This TCR beta chain was captured in a study of metastatic and nonmetastatic thyroid tumors. Study-level background: Malignant and benign thyroid patients had repertoires compared in peripheral blood and tumor or nodule tissue.

TCRdb reassembled clones from the PCR reads with MiXCR. The sample has about 21,000 clones, roughly 30% seen once. All patients were untreated before thyroid surgery. Trimming took off 4 bases at V and 10 bases at J, with 15 bases between the two ends. This CDR3 has 13 amino acids. Germline V gene lookup returns CDR1 SGHRS and CDR2 YFSETQ. The chain joins TRBV5-1 to TRBJ2-1; possibly TRBD1 for D (6 bases). Sample: tumor tissue. The receptor's source is a male donor with papillary thyroid cancer or a benign thyroid nodule (not recorded which). Some clones in this sample may be carry-over from other donors' samples. The CDR3 DNA reads as TGCGCCAGCAGCCGGGGACAACCGAGGGAGCAGTTCTTC. As protein: CASSRGQPREQFF.